The TCR beta chain under discussion was sequenced for a study of shared clonotypes between healthy human individuals. Clones were sequenced by immunoSEQ multiplex PCR, and TCRdb holds only the in-frame ones, with some missing. The sample has 1.5 million to 2.5 million clones; just under 95% are singletons. The CDR3 runs 15 residues. V lost 4 bases, J lost 7 bases, and 9 bases stayed unmatched. Germline CDR1 SGDLS, CDR2 YYNGEE. CD45RO-negative CD8 cells positively selected for CCR7 made up the naive population, which excluded terminally differentiated effector memory CD45RA+ cells. The chain carries TRBV9 and TRBJ1-4, with TRBD1 matching over 8 bases. The sample taken for sequencing was naive CD8+ T cells sorted from blood. The TCR was taken from a man between 18 and 29 years old in good health. CDR3 loop: CASSLGQGTGEKLFF. CDR3 DNA: TGTGCCAGCAGCCTCGGACAGGGTACAGGTGAAAAACTGTTTTTT.